Listed here are 14 T cell receptor beta chains from one sample, sequenced in a study of blood T cell repertoires in COVID-19. Data came from immunoSEQ multiplex PCR; TCRdb stores just in-frame clones and leaves some out. The sample consists of fewer than 200,000 clones, roughly 88% of them appearing once. The material sequenced was peripheral blood. The source is a man in his sixties who had recovered from COVID-19.

The chain couples TRBV19 to TRBJ2-7, with 7 bases lining up with TRBD2. Germline CDR1 LNHDA, CDR2 SQIVND (reference sequence). CDR3 length: 15 amino acids. V shed 3 bases, J shed 4 bases, and the junction held 9 bases outside the gene matches. CDR3 residues: CASSIQRAGLYEQYF. The CDR3 bases are TGTGCCAGTAGTATCCAAAGGGCGGGACTATACGAGCAGTACTTC. The full variable domain, completed using reference TRBV19 and TRBJ2-7, is DGGITQSPKYLFRKEGQNVTLSCEQNLNHDAMYWYRQDPGQGLRLIYYSQIVNDFQKGDIAEGYSVSREKKESFPLTVTSAQKNPTAFYLCASSIQRAGLYEQYFGPGTRLTVT.

CDR3 region: CASSLDLAGGGNEQFF. In nucleotides, the CDR3 is TGTGCCAGCAGCTTAGACCTAGCGGGGGGGGGAAATGAGCAGTTCTTC. This chain uses TRBV11-2 with TRBJ2-1, with 12 positions matching TRBD2. Looked up from germline, CDR1 is SGHAT and CDR2 is FQNNGV. J was trimmed by 7 bases and V by 0 bases; bases with no gene match: 4. The CDR3 has 16 residues.

This chain joins TRBV27 and TRBJ2-2; 7 bases align to TRBD1. The CDR3 covers 17 residues. From germline, CDR1 is MNHEY and CDR2 SMNVEV (reference sequence). J gave up 3 bases and V 6 bases, and 13 bases lay outside the gene matches. This CDR3 is CASSPLLTGQDTGELFF. CDR3 DNA: TGTGCCAGCAGCCCTCTTTTGACAGGGCAGGACACCGGGGAGCTGTTTTTT.

The genes are TRBV10-3 and TRBJ1-2, with a tentative D call TRBD1 (5 bases). Germline V gene sequence: CDR1 ENHRY, CDR2 SYGVKD. CDR3 length: 15 amino acids. Trimming removed 3 bases from V and 4 bases from J, with 15 bases in between. The CDR3 sequence: CAISEGLREGYGYTF. The CDR3, as DNA: TGTGCCATCAGTGAAGGTCTCAGGGAAGGCTATGGCTACACCTTC.

The chain couples TRBV19 to TRBJ1-5; no clear D. The CDR3 extends over 17 amino acids. Germline loops: CDR1 LNHDA, CDR2 SQIVND (reference sequence). The ends were cut back, 8 bases at V and 0 bases at J, with 20 bases in the middle. The CDR3 loop reads CASLTGNGPNSNQPQHF. The DNA for the CDR3 is TGTGCCAGTCTCACGGGGAATGGGCCAAATAGCAATCAGCCCCAGCATTTT.

The chain recombines TRBV28 with TRBJ1-2; 7 bases are a match to TRBD1. V lost 8 bases, J lost 6 bases, and 15 bases stayed unmatched. Looked up from germline, CDR1 is MDHEN and CDR2 is SYDVKM. The CDR3 sequence is 15 residues long. The CDR3: CASSLEGGFRNGYTF. The CDR3 DNA reads TGTGCCAGCTCCCTAGAAGGGGGCTTTCGTAATGGCTACACCTTC.

The chain uses TRBV6-2 or TRBV6-3 and TRBJ1-2, with D possibly being TRBD1 (5 bases). Germline values: CDR1 MNHEY, CDR2 SVGEGT. Trimming stripped 5 bases from V and 4 bases from J, with 11 bases between. The CDR3 sequence is 13 residues long. The CDR3 reads CASSLDSFYGYTF. The CDR3 DNA reads as TGTGCCAGCAGTCTCGACAGTTTCTATGGCTACACCTTC.

The chain uses TRBV9 and TRBJ1-6; perhaps TRBD1 as D (5 bases). The V end was cut by 2 bases, the J end by 7 bases, with 19 bases between. CDR1 and CDR2 from the germline V gene are SGDLS and YYNGEE. There are 17 residues in the CDR3. The CDR3: CASSVLASGGPNSPLHF. CDR3 DNA sequence: TGTGCCAGCAGCGTTTTAGCGTCGGGGGGACCCAATTCACCCCTCCACTTT.

The chain couples TRBV18 to TRBJ2-1; 9 nucleotides align to TRBD1. CDR3 length: 14 residues. J lost 9 bases, V lost 3 bases, and 6 bases had no gene match. Germline-derived CDR1 and CDR2 are KGHSH and LQKENI. Written as DNA, the CDR3 is TGTGCCAGCTCACCTATTACAGGGGGCAGTGAGCAGTTCTTC. Residues: CASSPITGGSEQFF.

The CDR3: CASSPLSGAHEQYF. As DNA, the CDR3 is TGTGCCAGCAGCCCGTTAAGCGGGGCCCACGAGCAGTACTTC. This chain uses TRBV3-1 (or the pseudogene TRBV3-2) with TRBJ2-7, with TRBD2 matching 7 bases. Trimming removed 4 bases from V and 5 bases from J; junction bases left unmatched: 8. The CDR3 is made up of 14 amino acids. Germline V CDR1 and CDR2: LGHDT, YNNKEL (reference sequence).

The V gene is TRBV13, the J gene TRBJ1-2, with TRBD1 identical over 9 bases. The germline gives CDR1 PRHDT, CDR2 FYEKMQ (reference sequence). The junction had 2 bases not matched to a gene; V was cut back by 4 bases and J by 2 bases. CDR3 length: 14 residues. CDR3 coding DNA: TGTGCCAGCAGCTCCGGGACAGGGAACTATGGCTACACCTTC. It is translated as CASSSGTGNYGYTF.

The chain employs TRBV9 and TRBJ1-3; 8 nucleotides match TRBD1. The CDR3 is made up of 16 amino acids. V was clipped by 4 bases and J by 3 bases; unmatched bases: 9. CDR1 and CDR2 (germline): SGDLS, YYNGEE. DNA for the CDR3: TGTGCCAGCAGCACTACCGGACAGGGAGGTGGAAACACCATATATTTT. Protein product: CASSTTGQGGGNTIYF.

The chain employs TRBV6-5 and TRBJ2-3, with 11 bases aligning to TRBD2. Germline CDR1 reads MNHEY; CDR2 reads SVGAGI. V was clipped by 6 bases and J by 2 bases; unmatched bases: 4. The CDR3 length is 15 residues. In nucleotides, the CDR3 is TGTGCCAGCAGGAAGACTAGCGGGGTCACAGATACGCAGTATTTT. It is translated as CASRKTSGVTDTQYF.

V gene TRBV9 combines with J gene TRBJ1-2; 8 nucleotides agree with TRBD1. Germline V lookup: CDR1 SGDLS, CDR2 YYNGEE. V shed 3 bases and J 2 bases; nucleotides not matched to a gene: 3. This CDR3 region has 14 residues. CDR3 region: CASSAGQVNYGYTF. The CDR3, as DNA: TGTGCCAGCAGCGCGGGACAGGTAAACTATGGCTACACCTTC.